Below, one T cell receptor beta chain is given with its context. Its matching antigen is unknown. V lost 5 bases to trimming and J lost 1 base, with 12 bases between them. This CDR3 is 14 amino acids long. Germline assignment: CDR1 SEHNR and CDR2 FQNEAQ (reference sequence). This sample was taken from a study of shared clonotypes between healthy human individuals. Study-level findings and limits: Sampling involved blood alone; tissue repertoires likely differ.

CD45RO negativity and positive selection for CCR7 defined naive CD8 cells, a population that excluded terminally differentiated effector memory CD45RA+ cells. Per the original data handling: For the immunoSEQ data, sequences were junction-only without quality scores, so filtering differed. The table came from immunoSEQ multiplex PCR; TCRdb's copy has only in-frame clones and leaves some out. V, J and clone size are those of that table, while D and trimming were read from the DNA. The sample lists some 740,000 clones, about 91% occurring once. This clonotype was sampled from a man aged 25 to 40 in good health. Sequencing used naive CD8+ T cells sorted from blood. The chain uses TRBV7-9 and TRBJ2-7, with D possibly matching TRBD1 (5 bases). CDR3 DNA: TGTGCCAGCAGCCAATCGACAGTGTCCTACGAGCAGTACTTC. It encodes CASSQSTVSYEQYF.